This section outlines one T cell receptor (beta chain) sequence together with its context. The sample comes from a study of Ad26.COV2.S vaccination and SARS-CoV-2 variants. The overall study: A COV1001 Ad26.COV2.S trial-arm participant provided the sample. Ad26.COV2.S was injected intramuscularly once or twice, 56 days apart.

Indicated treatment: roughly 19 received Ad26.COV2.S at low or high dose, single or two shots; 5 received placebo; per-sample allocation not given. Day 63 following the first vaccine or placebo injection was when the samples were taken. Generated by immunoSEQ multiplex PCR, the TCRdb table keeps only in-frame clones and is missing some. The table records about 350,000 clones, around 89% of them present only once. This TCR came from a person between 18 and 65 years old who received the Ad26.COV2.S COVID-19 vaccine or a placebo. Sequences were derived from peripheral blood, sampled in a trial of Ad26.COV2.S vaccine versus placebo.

Here the CDR3 reads CASSADGSSYEQYF. CDR3 coding DNA: TGTGCCAGCAGCGCAGACGGGAGCTCCTACGAGCAGTACTTC. The chain is built from TRBV11-1 and TRBJ2-7, with a possible D match to TRBD2 (6 bases). Germline CDR1 and CDR2: SGHAT and FQDESV (reference sequence). The CDR3 runs to 14 residues. V was clipped by 5 bases and J by 0 bases, with 11 bases between them.